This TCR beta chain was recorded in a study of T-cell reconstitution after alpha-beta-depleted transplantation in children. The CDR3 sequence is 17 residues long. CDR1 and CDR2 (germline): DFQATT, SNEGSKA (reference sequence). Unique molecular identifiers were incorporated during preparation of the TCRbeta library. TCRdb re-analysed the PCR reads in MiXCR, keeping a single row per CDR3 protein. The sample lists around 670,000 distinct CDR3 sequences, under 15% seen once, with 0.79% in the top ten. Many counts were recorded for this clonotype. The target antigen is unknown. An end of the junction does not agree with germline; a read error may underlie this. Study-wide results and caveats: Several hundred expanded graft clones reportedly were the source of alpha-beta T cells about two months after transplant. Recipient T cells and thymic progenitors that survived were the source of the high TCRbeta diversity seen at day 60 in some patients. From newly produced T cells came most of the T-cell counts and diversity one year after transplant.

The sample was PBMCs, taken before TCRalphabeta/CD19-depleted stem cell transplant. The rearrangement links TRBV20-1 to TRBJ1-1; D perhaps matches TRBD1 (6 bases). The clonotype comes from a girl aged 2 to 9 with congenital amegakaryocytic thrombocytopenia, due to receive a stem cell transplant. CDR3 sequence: CSASQGKKYQGHTEVFF. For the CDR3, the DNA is TGCAGTGCGAGCCAGGGGAAAAAGTATCAGGGCCACACTGAAGTTTTCTTT.